This T cell receptor beta chain was captured by sequencing in a study of blood T cell repertoires in COVID-19. Across the study: Whether acute or convalescent, the COVID-19 samples came from the United States, Italy and Spain. The cDNA or gDNA used as material had been derived from T cells, B-cell-depleted T cells, or PBMCs.

Seattle-derived patients entered the study during active infection and were followed longitudinally. Under the authors' procedure: Counts of nucleated cells, estimated from reference gene primer amplification, were obtained. Using immunoSEQ multiplex PCR, the repertoire was profiled, and TCRdb retains in-frame clones only, with some absent. V, J and clone size were drawn from that table, and D and trimming were deduced from the DNA. The table includes roughly 350,000 clones, over 80% detected once. Looked up from germline, CDR1 is KGHSH and CDR2 is LQKENI. The J segment lost 3 bases and the V segment lost 3 bases, leaving 5 bases of the junction unmatched. The CDR3 sequence is 15 residues long.

The receptor comes from a woman aged 50 to 60 with COVID-19, enrolled during active disease. The sample was peripheral blood. This sequence joins TRBV18 and TRBJ1-2; 9 bases are shared with TRBD1. The CDR3 DNA reads as TGTGCCAGCTCACCGGGACAGGGAGTGGACTATGGCTACACCTTC. This codes for CASSPGQGVDYGYTF.